The 21 T cell receptor beta chains in this list originate from one sample, sequenced in a study of tissue T cells after allogeneic stem cell transplantation (dated by TCRdb to between 2021 and 2023). Receptor amplification or capture employed the immunoSEQ multiplex PCR assay. TCRdb took this table from immuneACCESS and kept in-frame rearrangements with V and J called. Such tables lack part of the clones; where checked against another copy, unresolved V genes explain under half of the gap, and the rest is unexplained. The sample data list thousands of clones, and about 46% of these were observed just once. The ten largest clones capture under 4% of the sample. The sample's time point label is to be understood as: mouse harvest day 7 after allogeneic transplant. Mouse grafts consisting of 10^7 T-cell-depleted bone marrow cells combined with 10^6 splenic CD5+ T cells were administered by tail vein injection.

The sample consisted of gut tissue. These receptors all come from a female BALB/c mouse given C57BL/6 T cells with graft-versus-host disease after an allogeneic hematopoietic cell transplant.

Comments on this clone: The genes and germline here are from mouse. The read terminates 1 residue ahead of where the CDR3 ends, so the germline J gene completes it. The J gene is TRBJ2-5, the V gene TRBV23; no check of the table's D call, TRBD1, against the DNA was made. Germline V gene data show CDR1 as KGHTA and CDR2 as FQNQQP. The CDR3 consists of 12 residues. The CDR3: CSSSWDRDTQYF. CDR3 DNA, as far as it was read: TGCTCCAGCAGCTGGGACAGGGACACCCAGTAC. Complete variable domain (other parts from reference TRBV23 and TRBJ2-5): DAAVTQKPRYLIKMKGQEAEMKCIPEKGHTAVFWYQQKQSKELKFLIYFQNQQPLDQIDMVKERFSAVCPSSSLCSLGIRTCEAEDSALYLCSSSWDRDTQYFGPGTRLLVL.

On this clone: Genes and germline are mouse. The missing CDR3 end, 1 residue past where the read stops, is filled in from the germline J gene. The chain uses TRBV13-1 and TRBJ2-4; 7 positions agree with TRBD2. This CDR3 has 15 residues. CDR1 and CDR2 (germline): NSHNY, SYGAGN. V lost 3 bases and J lost 3; bases outside the gene matches: 7. CDR3 sequence reads: CASSASTGVQNTLYF. Partial CDR3 DNA: TGTGCCAGCAGTGCCTCAACTGGGGTCCAAAACACCTTGTAC.

Notes on this clone: Here the gene names and germline are mouse. The CDR3 is cut off 1 residue early in the read; its end comes from the germline J gene. This chain uses TRBV26 with TRBJ2-3; D is perhaps TRBD2 (5 bases). Germline V gives CDR1 KGHPV, CDR2 FQNQEV (reference sequence). V was shortened by 3 bases and J by 2 bases, with 9 bases between the two germline ends. The CDR3 sequence is 14 residues long. The DNA read from the CDR3 is TGTGCCAGCAGTCTTCGGACTTTTGCAGAAACGCTGTAT. Translated: CASSLRTFAETLY. The full-length CDR3 reads as CASSLRTFAETLYF.

This clone qualifies as large. Germline and genes here are mouse. CDR3 bases read: TGTGCCAGCTCTCTCCCAGACAACCAGGCTCCGCTT. This translates into CASSLPDNQAPL. The CDR3 as a whole reads CASSLPDNQAPLF. The V call is TRBV12-2, the J call TRBJ1-5; D is unclear. With the read ending 1 residue before the CDR3 end, the germline J gene is used to fill in that end. Germline V gene data show CDR1 as SGHLS and CDR2 as HYDKME. This CDR3 region has 13 residues. V lost 0 bases and J lost 2, with 4 bases in between.

A word on this clone: A much larger clone differs by one base, so this may be a read error. The listed genes are named as in mouse. The missing CDR3 end, 1 residue past where the read stops, is filled in from the germline J gene. The chain recombines TRBV13-2 with TRBJ2-4; 11 bases line up with TRBD2. Losses at the gene ends were 5 bases for V and 2 bases for J; bases not matched to a gene: 1. Germline lookup yields CDR1 NNHNN and CDR2 SYGAGS (reference sequence). CDR3 length equals 14 residues. The CDR3 loop is CASGGLGAQNTLYF. The CDR3 bases that were read are TGTGCCAGCGGGGGACTGGGGGCTCAAAACACCTTGTAC.

Concerning this clone: Gene names and germline match the mouse. The read stops 1 residue short of the end of the CDR3; the missing end is completed from the germline J gene. The chain employs TRBV26 and TRBJ1-1; a possible D gene is TRBD1 (5 bases). The CDR3 contains 13 residues. V was trimmed by 0 bases and J by 7 bases, leaving 9 bases between them. Germline assignment: CDR1 KGHPV and CDR2 FQNQEV (reference sequence). The part of the CDR3 DNA that was read is TGTGCCAGCAGTCTGTCTGGGGGAAGAGAAGTCTTC. Its translation: CASSLSGGREVF. The full CDR3 is CASSLSGGREVFF.

This clone was counted between two and nine times. The germline and genes are mouse ones. The CDR3 end is not reached by the read, which stops 1 residue before it; the germline J gene fills it in. This chain connects TRBV23 to TRBJ2-4; TRBD1 is taken as the D call from the table, unchecked against the DNA. Germline V CDR1 and CDR2: KGHTA, FQNQQP. The CDR3 extends over 13 amino acids. The CDR3 bases that were read are TGCTCCAGCAGTAGGGACAGCCAAAACACCTTGTAC. It translates to CSSSRDSQNTLY. The CDR3 in full is CSSSRDSQNTLYF.

A remark on this clone: Gene names and germline refer to mouse. The CDR3 end lies 1 residue beyond the end of the read and is filled in from the germline J gene. The J gene is TRBJ2-1, the V gene TRBV23; the table's D call, TRBD2, was not checked against the DNA. In germline, CDR1 is KGHTA, CDR2 FQNQQP. CDR3 length equals 16 residues. This chain's CDR3 is CSSSQSTGGNYAEQFF. The covered CDR3 bases are TGCTCCAGCAGTCAATCCACTGGGGGTAACTATGCTGAGCAGTTC.

A remark on this clone: Gene names are mouse gene names. The read ends 1 residue shy of where the CDR3 ends; the end is completed using the germline J gene. This chain connects TRBV13-1 to TRBJ2-1; 8 bases match TRBD2. The V gene end was trimmed by 3 bases and the J gene end by 4 bases; junction bases not matched to a gene: 3. Germline CDR1 is NSHNY and CDR2 is SYGAGN. The CDR3 sequence is 14 residues long. The CDR3 reads CASSALGEYAEQFF. The DNA read from the CDR3 is TGTGCCAGCAGTGCACTGGGGGAGTATGCTGAGCAGTTC.

As concerns this clone: The gene names given are mouse names. The sequence runs out 1 residue before the end of the CDR3; the remainder is reconstructed from the germline J gene. The chain employs TRBV17 and TRBJ1-3; D not certain. This CDR3 has 13 amino acids. From germline, CDR1 is MNHDT and CDR2 YYDKIL. V was shortened by 4 bases and J by 3 bases, with 7 bases between the two germline ends. CDR3: CASSTWGGNTLYF. The sequenced CDR3 bases are TGTGCTAGCAGTACATGGGGTGGAAATACGCTCTAT. The full variable domain, with the rest looked up from reference TRBV17 and TRBJ1-3, is DTTVKQNPRYKLARVGKPVNLICSQTMNHDTMYWYQKKPNQAPKLLLFYYDKILNREADTFEKFQSSRPNNSFCSLYIGSAGLEYSAMYLCASSTWGGNTLYFGEGSRLIVV.

Concerning this clone itself: Mouse gene names and germline throughout. The CDR3 end is not reached by the read, which stops 1 residue before it; the germline J gene fills it in. Other DNA variants within this sample encode the same CDR3. This chain joins TRBV3 and TRBJ1-3; 9 bases align to TRBD1. Trimming removed 5 bases from V and 1 base from J; junction bases left unmatched: 3. CDR3 length: 15 residues. The germline CDR1 and CDR2 sequences are SNHLY and FYNGKV (reference sequence). Partial CDR3 DNA: TGTGCCAGCAGCCCAGGACAGGGGTCTGGAAATACGCTCTAT. Amino acid sequence: CASSPGQGSGNTLY. Given in full, the CDR3 is CASSPGQGSGNTLYF.

Worth noting for this clone: The genes are named according to mouse. The sequenced fragment ends 1 residue before the CDR3 boundary, so the rest is inferred from the germline J gene. The V and J genes are TRBV12-2 and TRBJ2-4; TRBD1 is a possible D gene (5 bases). Germline CDR1 reads SGHLS; CDR2 reads HYDKME. Between the trimmed V and J ends, which lost 1 base and 7 bases, there was a span of 17 bases. The CDR3 spans 15 residues. Partial CDR3 DNA: TGTGCCAGCTCTCTTATCCCGGGCGGAGGGGACACCTTGTAC. This translates into CASSLIPGGGDTLY. The entire CDR3 protein is CASSLIPGGGDTLYF. The full variable domain, in which reference TRBV12-2 and TRBJ2-4 provide the parts outside the CDR3, is NSGVVQSPRYIIKGKGERSILKCIPISGHLSVAWYQQTQGQELKFFIQHYDKMERDKGNLPSRFSVQQFDDYHSEMNMSALELEDSAVYFCASSLIPGGGDTLYFGAGTRLSVL.

To note about this clone: Genes here carry mouse names. The CDR3 goes on 1 residue after the read ends, and that part is filled in from the germline J gene. This chain links TRBV23 with TRBJ2-4; the table's D call, TRBD1, was not checked against the DNA. From germline, CDR1 is KGHTA and CDR2 FQNQQP. This CDR3 is 13 amino acids long. The CDR3 spells CSSSQLQGGTLYF. The part of the CDR3 DNA that was read is TGCTCCAGCAGTCAATTACAGGGCGGCACCTTGTAC.

This clone turned up a few times. Any gene name here is a mouse gene name. The read stops 1 residue short of the end of the CDR3; the missing end is completed from the germline J gene. This chain links TRBV3 with TRBJ2-7, with 11 bases fitting TRBD1. The CDR3 spans 15 residues. Trimming removed 0 bases from V and 4 bases from J; junction bases left unmatched: 2. Germline V CDR1 and CDR2: SNHLY, FYNGKV (reference sequence). This chain's CDR3 is CASSLAGTGGYEQYF. The DNA read from the CDR3 is TGTGCCAGCAGCTTAGCGGGGACAGGGGGTTATGAACAGTAC.

Comment on this clone: The gene names given are mouse names. Coverage ceases 1 residue before the CDR3 finishes, and the germline J gene fills in the end. The chain links TRBV3 to TRBJ2-4; D uncertain. This CDR3 is built from 14 residues. CDR1 and CDR2 from the germline V gene are SNHLY and FYNGKV (reference sequence). V lost 4 bases, J lost 0 bases, and 8 bases lay in between. CDR3 region: CASSSGPSQNTLYF. The CDR3 bases that were read are TGTGCCAGCAGCTCCGGGCCTAGTCAAAACACCTTGTAC.

In regard to this clone: The genes and germline here are from mouse. Read data end 1 residue before the CDR3 end; the end is taken from the germline J gene. The chain is built from TRBV29 and TRBJ1-4, with 10 nucleotides matching TRBD1. The trim removed 6 bases at V and 5 bases at J, leaving 3 bases unmatched. The germline CDR1 and CDR2 sequences are MSHET and SYDVDS. This CDR3 has 14 amino acids. CDR3 DNA, as far as it was read: TGTGCTAGCAGCCCGGGACAGGGGAACGAAAGATTATTT. Translation gives CASSPGQGNERLF. The full CDR3 is CASSPGQGNERLFF.

Of note for this clone: Gene names are mouse gene names. Sequencing ends 1 residue short of the CDR3 end; the germline J gene provides the rest. V and J are TRBV2 and TRBJ2-7; no clear D. Germline CDR1 is LGHNA and CDR2 is YSYQKL. V shed 2 bases and J shed 7 bases, with 3 bases lying between them. The CDR3 covers 10 residues. The CDR3 sequence: CASSQREQYF. Incomplete CDR3 DNA: TGTGCCAGCAGCCAACGGGAACAGTAC.

A note on this clone: Mouse names are used for the genes. The observed sequence ends 1 residue before the CDR3 terminus, with the missing tail filled in from the germline J gene. The chain is built from TRBV1 and TRBJ1-4; no clear D gene. Trimming removed 2 bases from V and 1 base from J, with 5 bases in between. The CDR3 runs 14 residues. Germline CDR1 reads NSQYPW; CDR2 reads LRSPGD (reference sequence). The CDR3 spells CTCSASNSNERLFF. The DNA read from the CDR3 is TGCACCTGCAGTGCAAGTAATTCCAACGAAAGATTATTT. The full variable domain, rest sourced from reference TRBV1 and TRBJ1-4, is VTLLEQNPRWRLVPRGQAVNLRCILKNSQYPWMSWYQQDLQKQLQWLFTLRSPGDKEVKSLPGADYLATRVTDTELRLQVANMSQGRTLYCTCSASNSNERLFFGHGTKLSVL.

Concerning this clone: The gene names given are mouse names. The read gets to within 1 residue of the CDR3 end, and the germline J gene fills in the rest. This chain joins TRBV26 and TRBJ1-3; D is perhaps TRBD1 (5 bases). This CDR3 spans 14 amino acids. The germline V gene encodes CDR1 KGHPV and CDR2 FQNQEV (reference sequence). V was clipped by 4 bases and J by 0 bases, with 7 bases between them. CDR3 loop: CASSRDYSGNTLYF. The sequenced part of the CDR3 DNA is TGTGCCAGCAGTCGGGACTATTCTGGAAATACGCTCTAT.

On this clone itself: Gene names are the mouse ones. The read stops 1 residue short of the end of the CDR3; the missing end is completed from the germline J gene. V usage is TRBV3 and J usage is TRBJ1-6; D is ambiguous. TRBJ1-6 is an open reading frame whose function is uncertain. Germline-derived CDR1 and CDR2 are SNHLY and FYNGKV (reference sequence). The CDR3 has 13 amino acids. Trimming removed 5 bases from V and 7 bases from J, with 9 bases in between. The CDR3 loop reads CASSPPGNSPLYF. The part of the CDR3 DNA that was read is TGTGCCAGCAGCCCCCCTGGGAATTCGCCCCTCTAC.

With regard to this clone: Germline and genes: mouse. The read terminates 1 residue before the CDR3 end, so the remaining end is supplied by the germline J gene. The V and J genes are TRBV26 and TRBJ2-2, with TRBD1 matching 11 bases. The CDR3 has 15 residues. Trimming removed 6 bases from V and 4 bases from J; junction bases left unmatched: 4. The germline CDR1 and CDR2 sequences are KGHPV and FQNQEV (reference sequence). The CDR3 sequence: CASSRGQGGTGQLYF. The CDR3 DNA, read in part, is TGTGCCAGCAGCCGGGGACAGGGGGGCACCGGGCAGCTCTAC.